The clone carrying this T cell receptor (beta chain) was seen at least ten times. Its antigen is unidentified. The sample is drawn from a study of T cell repertoires in cytomegalovirus infection. Study summary: CMV infection together with matching HLA type was indicated by public TCR beta signatures.

One entry per CDR3 protein results from TCRdb running MiXCR on the reads. The table shows fewer than 550,000 distinct CDR3 sequences, with 15% to 20% occurring only once. Germline values: CDR1 LNHDA, CDR2 SQIVND (reference sequence). The CDR3 length is 14 residues. General observations from the study: Individuals carrying CMV plus the relevant HLA were identified by cumulative frequency of public TCR beta families. HLA-C-restricted CMV-specific TCR beta clonotypes were dominant in the ex vivo response.

The receptor comes from a human donor in good health (CMV status not recorded). Some clones in this sample may be carry-over from other donors' samples. The chain couples TRBV19 to TRBJ1-2; the D is unclear. The sample taken for sequencing was CD8+ T cells from PBMCs. This CDR3 is CASLGALSGYGYTF. CDR3 nucleotide sequence: TGTGCTTCTCTAGGAGCCCTCAGTGGCTATGGCTACACCTTC.